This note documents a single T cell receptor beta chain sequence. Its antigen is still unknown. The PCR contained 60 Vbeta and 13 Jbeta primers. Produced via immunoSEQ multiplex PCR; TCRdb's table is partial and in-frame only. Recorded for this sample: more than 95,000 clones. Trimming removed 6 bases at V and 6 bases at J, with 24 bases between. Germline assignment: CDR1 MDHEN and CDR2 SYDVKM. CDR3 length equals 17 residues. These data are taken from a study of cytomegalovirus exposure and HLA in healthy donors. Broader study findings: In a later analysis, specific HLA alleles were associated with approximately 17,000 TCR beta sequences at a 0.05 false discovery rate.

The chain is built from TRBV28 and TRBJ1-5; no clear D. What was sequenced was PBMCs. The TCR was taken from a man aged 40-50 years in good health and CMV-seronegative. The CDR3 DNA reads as TGTGCCAGCAGCCCCTTGGGAGGGAGGTTTGTTGCTCAGCCCCAGCATTTT. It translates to CASSPLGGRFVAQPQHF.